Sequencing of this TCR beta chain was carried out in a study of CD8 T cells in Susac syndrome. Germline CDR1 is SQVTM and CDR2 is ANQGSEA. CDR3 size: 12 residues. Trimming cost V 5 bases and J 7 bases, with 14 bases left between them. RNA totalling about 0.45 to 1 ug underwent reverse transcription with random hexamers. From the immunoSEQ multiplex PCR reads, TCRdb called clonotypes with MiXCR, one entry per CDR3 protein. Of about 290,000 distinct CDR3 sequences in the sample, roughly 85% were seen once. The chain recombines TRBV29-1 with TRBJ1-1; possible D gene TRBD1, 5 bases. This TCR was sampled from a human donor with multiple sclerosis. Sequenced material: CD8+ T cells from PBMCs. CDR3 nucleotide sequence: TGCAGCGTTCGGGGCCTGAATATTGAAGCTTTCTTT. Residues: CSVRGLNIEAFF.